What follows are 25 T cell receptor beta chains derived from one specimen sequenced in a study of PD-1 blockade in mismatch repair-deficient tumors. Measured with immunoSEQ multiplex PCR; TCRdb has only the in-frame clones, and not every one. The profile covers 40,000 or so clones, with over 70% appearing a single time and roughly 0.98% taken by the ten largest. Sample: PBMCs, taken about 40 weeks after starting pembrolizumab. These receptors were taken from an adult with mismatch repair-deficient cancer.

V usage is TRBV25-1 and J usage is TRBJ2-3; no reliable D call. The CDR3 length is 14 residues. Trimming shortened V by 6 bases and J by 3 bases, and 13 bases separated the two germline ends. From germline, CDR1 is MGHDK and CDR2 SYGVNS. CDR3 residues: CASSETISTDTQYF. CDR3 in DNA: TGTGCCAGCAGCGAGACAATCTCTACAGATACGCAGTATTTT.

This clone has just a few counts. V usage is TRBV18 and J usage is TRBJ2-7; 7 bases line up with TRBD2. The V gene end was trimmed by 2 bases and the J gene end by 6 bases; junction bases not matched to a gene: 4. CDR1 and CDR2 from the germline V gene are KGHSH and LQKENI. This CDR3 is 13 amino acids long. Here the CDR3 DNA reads TGTGCCAGCTCACCAGGGGGAGGGCTCGAGCAGTACTTC. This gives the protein CASSPGGGLEQYF.

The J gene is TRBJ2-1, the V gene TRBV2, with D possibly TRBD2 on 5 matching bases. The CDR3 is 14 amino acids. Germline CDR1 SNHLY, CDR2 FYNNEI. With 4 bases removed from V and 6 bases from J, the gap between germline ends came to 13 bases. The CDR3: CASSVTRAPNEQFF. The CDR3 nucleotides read TGTGCCAGCAGTGTAACTAGAGCCCCCAATGAGCAGTTCTTC.

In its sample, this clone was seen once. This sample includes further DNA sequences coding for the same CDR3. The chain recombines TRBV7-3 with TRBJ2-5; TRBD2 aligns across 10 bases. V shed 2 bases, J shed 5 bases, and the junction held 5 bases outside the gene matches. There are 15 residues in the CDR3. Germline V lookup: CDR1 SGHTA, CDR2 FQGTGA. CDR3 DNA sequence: TGTGCCAGCAGCTTAGGGCTAGCGGGAGTTGAGACCCAGTACTTC. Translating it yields CASSLGLAGVETQYF.

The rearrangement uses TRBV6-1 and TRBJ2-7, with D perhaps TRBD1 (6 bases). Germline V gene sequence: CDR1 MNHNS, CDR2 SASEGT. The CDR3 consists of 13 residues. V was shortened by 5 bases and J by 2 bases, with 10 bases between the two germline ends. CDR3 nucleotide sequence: TGTGCCAGCAGTACTACAGGGCCCTACGAGCAGTACTTC. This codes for CASSTTGPYEQYF.

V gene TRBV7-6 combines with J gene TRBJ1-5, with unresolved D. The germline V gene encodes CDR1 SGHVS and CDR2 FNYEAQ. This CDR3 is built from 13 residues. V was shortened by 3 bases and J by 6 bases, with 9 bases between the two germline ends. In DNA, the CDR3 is TGTGCCAGCAGCTTCGGTGGGCTTCAGCCCCAGCATTTT. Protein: CASSFGGLQPQHF.

For the CDR3, the DNA is TGTGCCAGCAGCTATGGCCGACCAGGGTTTTCCACAGATACGCAGTATTTT. Amino acid sequence: CASSYGRPGFSTDTQYF. The chain links TRBV2 to TRBJ2-3; TRBD1 might be the D (5 bases). Trimming left V 6 bases short and J 2 bases short, with 21 bases between. The CDR3 is 17 amino acids. Germline CDR1 reads SNHLY; CDR2 reads FYNNEI.

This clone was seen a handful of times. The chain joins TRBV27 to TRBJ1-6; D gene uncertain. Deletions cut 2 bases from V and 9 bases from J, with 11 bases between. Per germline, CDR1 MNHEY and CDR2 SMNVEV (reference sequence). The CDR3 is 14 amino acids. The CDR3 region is CASSLGGFGSPLHF. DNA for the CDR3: TGTGCCAGCAGTTTAGGAGGGTTCGGTTCACCCCTCCACTTT.

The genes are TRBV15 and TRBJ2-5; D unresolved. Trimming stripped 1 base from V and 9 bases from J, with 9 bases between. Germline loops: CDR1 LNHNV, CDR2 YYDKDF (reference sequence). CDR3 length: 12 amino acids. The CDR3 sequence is CATSRALEAQYF. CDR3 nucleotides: TGTGCCACCAGCAGAGCACTCGAAGCCCAGTACTTC.

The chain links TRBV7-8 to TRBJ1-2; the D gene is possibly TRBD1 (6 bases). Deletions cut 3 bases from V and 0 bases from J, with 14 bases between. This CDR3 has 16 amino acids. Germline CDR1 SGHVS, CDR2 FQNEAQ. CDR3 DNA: TGTGCCAGCAGCTTGCAGGGAGGGGGGGCTAACTATGGCTACACCTTC. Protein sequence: CASSLQGGGANYGYTF.

The CDR3 coding sequence is TGTGCCAGCAGTTCCCCCGGCTATGGCTACACCTTC. This sequence encodes CASSSPGYGYTF. V and J are TRBV28 and TRBJ1-2, with unresolved D. V gave up 4 bases and J gave up 4 bases, with 7 bases separating them. Germline CDR1 reads MDHEN; CDR2 reads SYDVKM. This CDR3 contains 12 residues.

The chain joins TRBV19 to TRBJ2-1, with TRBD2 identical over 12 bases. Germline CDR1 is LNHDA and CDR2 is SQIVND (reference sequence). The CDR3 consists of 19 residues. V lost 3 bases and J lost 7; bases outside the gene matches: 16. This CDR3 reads CASSIRFWRLAGAGNEQFF. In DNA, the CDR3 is TGTGCCAGTAGTATTAGGTTTTGGAGACTAGCGGGAGCTGGTAATGAGCAGTTCTTC.

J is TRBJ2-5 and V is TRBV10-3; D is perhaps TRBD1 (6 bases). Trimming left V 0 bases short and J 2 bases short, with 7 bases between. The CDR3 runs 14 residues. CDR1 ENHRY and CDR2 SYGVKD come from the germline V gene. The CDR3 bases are TGTGCCATCAGTGAGTCCACAGGGCAAGAGACCCAGTACTTC. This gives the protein CAISESTGQETQYF.

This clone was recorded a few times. The CDR3 DNA sequence: TGCGCCAGCAGTGAGCTAGCCAGGGGGATGGGTGAGCAGTACTTC. This gives the protein CASSELARGMGEQYF. This rearrangement joins TRBV10-2 to TRBJ2-7; 7 bases map to TRBD1. The V and J ends lost 2 bases and 7 bases, in that order; junction bases with no gene match: 11. This CDR3 has 15 residues. Germline values: CDR1 WSHSY, CDR2 SAAADI.

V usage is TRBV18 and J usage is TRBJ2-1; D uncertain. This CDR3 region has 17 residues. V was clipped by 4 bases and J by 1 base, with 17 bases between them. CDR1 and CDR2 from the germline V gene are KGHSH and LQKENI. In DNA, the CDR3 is TGTGCCAGCTCACGGATAGCTGTCGATGGGTCCTACAATGAGCAGTTCTTC. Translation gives CASSRIAVDGSYNEQFF.

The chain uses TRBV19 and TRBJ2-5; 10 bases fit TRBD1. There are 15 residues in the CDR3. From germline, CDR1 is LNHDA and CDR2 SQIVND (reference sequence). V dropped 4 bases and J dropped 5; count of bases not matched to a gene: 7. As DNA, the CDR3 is TGTGCCAGTAGTACCCGGGACAGGGGCTGGGAGACCCAGTACTTC. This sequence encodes CASSTRDRGWETQYF. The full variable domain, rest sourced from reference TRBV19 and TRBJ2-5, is DGGITQSPKYLFRKEGQNVTLSCEQNLNHDAMYWYRQDPGQGLRLIYYSQIVNDFQKGDIAEGYSVSREKKESFPLTVTSAQKNPTAFYLCASSTRDRGWETQYFGPGTRLLVL.

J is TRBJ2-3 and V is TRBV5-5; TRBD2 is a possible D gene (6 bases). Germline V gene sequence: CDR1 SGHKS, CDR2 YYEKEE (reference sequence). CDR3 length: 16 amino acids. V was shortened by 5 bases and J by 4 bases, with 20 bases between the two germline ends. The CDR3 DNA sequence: TGTGCCAGCAGTCCACGACTAGGCGGGCCCCCAGATACGCAGTATTTT. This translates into CASSPRLGGPPDTQYF.

CDR3 coding DNA: TGTGCCAGCAGCGTAGGATCGGGTCCCAACTATGGCTACACCTTC. Amino acids: CASSVGSGPNYGYTF. This chain joins TRBV9 and TRBJ1-2; D gene uncertain. Trimming removed 0 bases from V and 2 bases from J, with 11 bases in between. In germline, CDR1 is SGDLS, CDR2 YYNGEE. This CDR3 is built from 15 residues.

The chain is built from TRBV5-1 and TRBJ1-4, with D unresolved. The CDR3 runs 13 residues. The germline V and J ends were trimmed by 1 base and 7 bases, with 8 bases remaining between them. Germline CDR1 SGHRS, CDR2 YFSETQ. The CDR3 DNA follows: TGCGCCAGCAGCTTGTCGGGGAGTGAAAAACTGTTTTTT. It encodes CASSLSGSEKLFF.

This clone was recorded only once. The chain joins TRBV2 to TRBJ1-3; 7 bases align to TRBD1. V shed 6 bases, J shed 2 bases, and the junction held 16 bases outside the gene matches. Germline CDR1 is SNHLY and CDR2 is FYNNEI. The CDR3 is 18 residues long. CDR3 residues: CASSGQDSSHGTGNTIYF. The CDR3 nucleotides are TGTGCCAGCAGCGGACAGGATAGTAGCCATGGCACTGGAAACACCATATATTTT.

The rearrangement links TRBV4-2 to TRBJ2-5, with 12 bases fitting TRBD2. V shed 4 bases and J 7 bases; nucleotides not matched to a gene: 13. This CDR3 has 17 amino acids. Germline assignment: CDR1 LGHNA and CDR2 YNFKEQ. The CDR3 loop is CASSLFGGTSGYGTQYF. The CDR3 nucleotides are TGTGCCAGCAGCCTCTTTGGGGGGACTAGCGGGTATGGGACCCAGTACTTC.

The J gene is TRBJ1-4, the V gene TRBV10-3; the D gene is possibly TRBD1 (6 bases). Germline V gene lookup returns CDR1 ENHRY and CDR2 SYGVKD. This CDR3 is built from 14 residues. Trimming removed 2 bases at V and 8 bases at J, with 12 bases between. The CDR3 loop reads CAISEQGRGEKLFF. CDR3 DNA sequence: TGTGCCATCAGTGAGCAGGGGCGCGGGGAAAAACTGTTTTTT.

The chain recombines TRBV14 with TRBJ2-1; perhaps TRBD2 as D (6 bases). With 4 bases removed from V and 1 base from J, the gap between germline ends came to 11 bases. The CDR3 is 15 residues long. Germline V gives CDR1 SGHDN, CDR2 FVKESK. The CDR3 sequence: CASSRDSQSYNEQFF. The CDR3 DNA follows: TGTGCCAGCAGCCGGGACTCACAATCCTACAATGAGCAGTTCTTC.

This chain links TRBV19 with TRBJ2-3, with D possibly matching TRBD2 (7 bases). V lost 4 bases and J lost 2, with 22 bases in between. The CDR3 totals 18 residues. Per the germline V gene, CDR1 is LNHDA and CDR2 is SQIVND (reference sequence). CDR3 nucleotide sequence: TGTGCCAGTAGTAACTACTGGGGGGGCAGGGCTTACACAGATACGCAGTATTTT. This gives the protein CASSNYWGGRAYTDTQYF.

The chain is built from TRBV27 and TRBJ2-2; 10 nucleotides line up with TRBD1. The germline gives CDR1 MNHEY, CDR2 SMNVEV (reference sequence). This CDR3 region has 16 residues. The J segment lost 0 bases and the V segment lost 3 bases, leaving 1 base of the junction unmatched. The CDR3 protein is CASSFGTGANTGELFF. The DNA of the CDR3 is TGTGCCAGCAGTTTTGGGACAGGGGCGAACACCGGGGAGCTGTTTTTT.